This T cell receptor (beta chain) was identified in a study of blood T cell repertoires in COVID-19. Study-wide context: Donors in Cohort 3 counted as recovered after two negative PCRs, clearance, or symptom resolution. T cells, B-cell-depleted T cells, or PBMCs provided the cDNA or gDNA that served as material.

Categorization into cohorts depended on clinical history that participants reported. TCRdb's copy holds only in-frame clones and misses some; the assay was immunoSEQ multiplex PCR. The sample holds a few hundred thousand clones; about 90% are singletons and the top ten take 2.5% to 3.5%. The CDR3 loop spans 15 amino acids. The germline V gene has CDR1 MNHEY and CDR2 SMNVEV (reference sequence). V gave up 7 bases and J gave up 5 bases; unmatched junction bases: 10. This TCR was sampled from a woman in her 50s in a cohort exposed to, infected with or recovered from COVID-19 (not recorded which). The chain uses TRBV27 and TRBJ2-3, with TRBD2 identical over 9 bases. Input material: PBMCs or T cells enriched from blood (not recorded which). In DNA form, the CDR3 reads TGTGCCAGCAAGGATGCGGGGGGGCCAGAAGATACGCAGTATTTT. Translation: CASKDAGGPEDTQYF.